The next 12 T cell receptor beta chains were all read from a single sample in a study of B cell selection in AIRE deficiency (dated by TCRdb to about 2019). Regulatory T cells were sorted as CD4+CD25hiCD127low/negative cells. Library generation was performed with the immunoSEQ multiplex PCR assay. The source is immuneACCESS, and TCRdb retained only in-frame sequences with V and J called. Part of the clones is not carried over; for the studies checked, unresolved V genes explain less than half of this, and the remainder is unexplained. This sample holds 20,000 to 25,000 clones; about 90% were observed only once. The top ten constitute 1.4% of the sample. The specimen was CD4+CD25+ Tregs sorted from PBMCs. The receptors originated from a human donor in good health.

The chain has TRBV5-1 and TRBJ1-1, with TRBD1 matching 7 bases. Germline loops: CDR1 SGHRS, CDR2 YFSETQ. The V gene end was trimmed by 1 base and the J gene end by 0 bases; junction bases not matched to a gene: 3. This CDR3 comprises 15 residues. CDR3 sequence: CASSLLGQMNTEAFF. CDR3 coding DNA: TGCGCCAGCAGCTTGCTGGGACAGATGAACACTGAAGCTTTCTTT.

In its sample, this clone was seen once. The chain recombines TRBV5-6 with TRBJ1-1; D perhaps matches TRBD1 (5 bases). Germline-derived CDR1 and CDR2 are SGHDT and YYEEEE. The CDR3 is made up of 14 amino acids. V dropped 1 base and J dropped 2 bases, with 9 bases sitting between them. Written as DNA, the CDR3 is TGTGCCAGCAGCTTGACCGGACATAACACTGAAGCTTTCTTT. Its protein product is CASSLTGHNTEAFF.

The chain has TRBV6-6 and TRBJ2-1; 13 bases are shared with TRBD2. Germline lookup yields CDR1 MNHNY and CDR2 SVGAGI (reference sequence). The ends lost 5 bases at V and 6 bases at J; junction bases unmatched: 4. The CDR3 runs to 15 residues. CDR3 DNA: TGTGCCAGCAGTCAGACTAGCGGGGGGCCCAATGAGCAGTTCTTC. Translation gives CASSQTSGGPNEQFF.

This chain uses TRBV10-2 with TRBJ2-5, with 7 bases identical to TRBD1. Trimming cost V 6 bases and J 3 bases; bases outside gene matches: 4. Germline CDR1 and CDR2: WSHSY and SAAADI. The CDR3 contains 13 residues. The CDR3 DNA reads TGCGCCAGCAGGCAAACAGGGGAAGAGACCCAGTACTTC. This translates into CASRQTGEETQYF.

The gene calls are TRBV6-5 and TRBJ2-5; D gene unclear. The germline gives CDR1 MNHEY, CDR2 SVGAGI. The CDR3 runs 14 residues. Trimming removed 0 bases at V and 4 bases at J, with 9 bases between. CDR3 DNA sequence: TGTGCCAGCAGTTACTCACGACCAGGAGAGACCCAGTACTTC. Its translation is CASSYSRPGETQYF.

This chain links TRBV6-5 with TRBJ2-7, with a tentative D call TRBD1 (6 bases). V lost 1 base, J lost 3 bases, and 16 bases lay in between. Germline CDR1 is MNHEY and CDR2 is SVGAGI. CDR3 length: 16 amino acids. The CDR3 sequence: CASSYWARTDNYEQYF. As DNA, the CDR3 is TGTGCCAGCAGTTACTGGGCCCGGACAGATAACTACGAGCAGTACTTC.

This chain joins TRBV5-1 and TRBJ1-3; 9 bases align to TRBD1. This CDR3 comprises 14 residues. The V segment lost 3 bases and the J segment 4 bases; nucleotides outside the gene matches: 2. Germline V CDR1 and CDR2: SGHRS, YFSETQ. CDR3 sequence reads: CASSWTGEGNTIYF. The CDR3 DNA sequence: TGCGCCAGCAGCTGGACAGGGGAAGGAAACACCATATATTTT.

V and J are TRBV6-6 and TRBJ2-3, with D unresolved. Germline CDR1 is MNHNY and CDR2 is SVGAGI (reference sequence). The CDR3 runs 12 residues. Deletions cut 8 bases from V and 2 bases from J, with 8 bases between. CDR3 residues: CASSTDTDTQYF. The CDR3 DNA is TGTGCCAGCTCTACTGACACAGATACGCAGTATTTT.

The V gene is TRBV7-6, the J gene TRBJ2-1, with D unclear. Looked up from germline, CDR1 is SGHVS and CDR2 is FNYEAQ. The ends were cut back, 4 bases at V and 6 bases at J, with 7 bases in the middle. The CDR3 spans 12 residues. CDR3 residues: CASSSLSNEQFF. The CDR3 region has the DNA TGTGCCAGCAGCTCCCTAAGCAATGAGCAGTTCTTC.

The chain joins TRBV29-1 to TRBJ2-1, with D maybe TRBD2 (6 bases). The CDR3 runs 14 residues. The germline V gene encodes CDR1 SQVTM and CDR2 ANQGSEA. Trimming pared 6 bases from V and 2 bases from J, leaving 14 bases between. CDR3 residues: CSVEKRAPYNEQFF. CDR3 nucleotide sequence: TGCAGCGTCGAAAAGCGGGCGCCCTACAATGAGCAGTTCTTC.

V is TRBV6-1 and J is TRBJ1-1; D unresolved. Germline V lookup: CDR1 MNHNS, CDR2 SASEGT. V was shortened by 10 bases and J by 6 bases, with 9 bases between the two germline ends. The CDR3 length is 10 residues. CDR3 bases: TGTGCCATCCGGGATTCTGAAGCTTTCTTT. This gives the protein CAIRDSEAFF.

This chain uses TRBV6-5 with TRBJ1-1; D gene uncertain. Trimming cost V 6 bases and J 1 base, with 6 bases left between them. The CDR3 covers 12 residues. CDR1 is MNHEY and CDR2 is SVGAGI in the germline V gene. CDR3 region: CASSRTNTEAFF. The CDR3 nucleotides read TGTGCCAGCAGCCGAACGAACACTGAAGCTTTCTTT.